The 20 T cell receptor beta chains reported below all come from one sample, sequenced in a study of shared T cell receptors in the human thymus. Data came from immunoSEQ multiplex PCR; TCRdb stores just in-frame clones and leaves some out. The sample has more than 550,000 clones; around 85% are singletons. These data were also reused for a study on human thymus T cells.

Sequencing input: thymocytes. These TCRs come from a girl less than two years old with a congenital heart defect.

The chain employs TRBV11-2 and TRBJ2-7; D not certain. Germline V gene sequence: CDR1 SGHAT, CDR2 FQNNGV. CDR3 length: 13 amino acids. Trimming cost V 5 bases and J 5 bases, with 13 bases left between them. The CDR3 is CASSARRSHEQYF. The CDR3 DNA reads as TGTGCCAGCAGCGCAAGAAGAAGCCACGAGCAGTACTTC.

The gene calls are TRBV2 and TRBJ2-3; 11 bases match TRBD2. The CDR3 consists of 20 residues. V lost 2 bases to trimming and J lost 2 bases; unmatched junction nucleotides: 15. The germline CDR1 and CDR2 sequences are SNHLY and FYNNEI. As DNA, the CDR3 is TGTGCCAGCAGTGAATTCCGGGCTAGCGGGGGGCCGACCTACACAGATACGCAGTATTTT. It encodes CASSEFRASGGPTYTDTQYF.

V is TRBV12-5 and J is TRBJ1-2; 7 positions agree with TRBD1. The germline V gene encodes CDR1 LGHNT and CDR2 FRNRAP. J lost 2 bases, V lost 5 bases, and 14 bases had no gene match. The length of the CDR3 is 17 residues. DNA for the CDR3: TGTGCTAGTGGTCACGACAGGGAAAGGTCAGGGAACTATGGCTACACCTTC. Protein product: CASGHDRERSGNYGYTF.

This chain joins TRBV13 and TRBJ1-1; weak D call: TRBD1 (6 bases). The CDR3 runs 16 residues. Germline V lookup: CDR1 PRHDT, CDR2 FYEKMQ (reference sequence). With 3 bases removed from V and 0 bases from J, the gap between germline ends came to 14 bases. In DNA, the CDR3 is TGTGCCAGCAGCTTGGACCTTGGACAGATGAACACTGAAGCTTTCTTT. Translating it yields CASSLDLGQMNTEAFF.

This chain joins TRBV4-1 and TRBJ1-2; 10 nucleotides line up with TRBD1. The CDR3 is 19 residues long. The germline gives CDR1 MGHRA, CDR2 YSYEKL. Germline trimming cut 0 bases from V and 2 bases from J; bases unmatched to any gene: 12. CDR3 sequence: CASSQDRNPDRGFNYGYTF. The DNA of the CDR3 is TGCGCCAGCAGCCAAGATAGGAACCCGGACAGGGGGTTCAACTATGGCTACACCTTC.

The rearrangement uses TRBV6-5 and TRBJ2-3, with 7 bases lining up with TRBD2. The CDR3 sequence is 14 residues long. Trimming removed 3 bases from V and 1 base from J; junction bases left unmatched: 1. Germline V gene lookup returns CDR1 MNHEY and CDR2 SVGAGI. Here the CDR3 reads CASSYRGGTDTQYF. The CDR3 DNA reads TGTGCCAGCAGTTATCGGGGGGGCACAGATACGCAGTATTTT.

Only one count was recorded for this clone. This sequence joins TRBV28 and TRBJ1-1; no clear D gene. The CDR3 runs 15 residues. Germline loops: CDR1 MDHEN, CDR2 SYDVKM. Trimming left V 6 bases short and J 1 base short, with 15 bases between. CDR3 sequence (DNA): TGTGCCAGCAGCACCAAATTGCGGAAGAACACTGAAGCTTTCTTT. Translation: CASSTKLRKNTEAFF.

The genes are TRBV2 and TRBJ1-2; TRBD1 matches 12 bases. The CDR3 totals 13 residues. After removal of 8 bases from V and 6 bases from J, the junction contained 4 bases not matched to a gene. The germline gives CDR1 SNHLY, CDR2 FYNNEI. CDR3 in DNA: TGTGCCAGCGGGGACAGGGGGCTTGATGGCTACACCTTC. The encoded protein is CASGDRGLDGYTF.

The chain has TRBV5-4 and TRBJ1-1; D is ambiguous. V dropped 1 base and J dropped 4 bases, with 11 bases sitting between them. The CDR3 is 14 amino acids. Germline values: CDR1 SGHNT, CDR2 YYREEE (reference sequence). The CDR3 bases are TGTGCCAGCAGCTTGATGGGTCGGGGCACTGAAGCTTTCTTT. This translates into CASSLMGRGTEAFF.

This clone was seen a single time. Here the CDR3 DNA reads TGTGCCAGCAGCCAAGATCTGCAGGGGATCATATATGGCTCTGAAGCTTTCTTT. Protein: CASSQDLQGIIYGSEAFF. The gene calls are TRBV14 and TRBJ1-1; D might be TRBD1 (6 bases). The CDR3 is 18 amino acids. Germline CDR1 and CDR2: SGHDN and FVKESK. V lost 0 bases, J lost 6 bases, and 23 bases lay in between.

In the case of this clone: At one boundary the junction diverges from the germline segment, which might be a read error. This chain links TRBV4-1 with TRBJ2-7; a weak D match, TRBD1 (6 bases). In germline, CDR1 is MGHRA, CDR2 YSYEKL. This CDR3 contains 15 residues. As DNA, the CDR3 is TGCGCCAGCAGCCAAGAAAAGGACAGTGGCTACGAGCGGTACTTC. Residues: CASSQEKDSGYERYF.

The chain recombines TRBV6-5 with TRBJ2-1; 8 positions match TRBD1. V was clipped by 2 bases and J by 8 bases; unmatched bases: 11. CDR1 and CDR2 from the germline V gene are MNHEY and SVGAGI. The CDR3 length is 16 residues. Written as DNA, the CDR3 is TGTGCCAGCAGTTACGGTGGACAGGGTCTAGGAGATGAGCAGTTCTTC. Translated: CASSYGGQGLGDEQFF.

This clone has only one observation. This chain connects TRBV27 to TRBJ1-2; TRBD1 aligns across 7 bases. In germline, CDR1 is MNHEY, CDR2 SMNVEV (reference sequence). The CDR3 has 14 amino acids. Germline trimming cut 4 bases from V and 2 bases from J; bases unmatched to any gene: 4. The CDR3 DNA follows: TGTGCCAGCAGTTCGTTGACAGGGAACTATGGCTACACCTTC. Translating it yields CASSSLTGNYGYTF.

The chain joins TRBV2 to TRBJ1-1, with D unclear. Germline lookup yields CDR1 SNHLY and CDR2 FYNNEI. The V and J ends lost 6 bases and 0 bases respectively, with 14 bases between them. This CDR3 has 15 residues. CDR3 loop: CASSPPRRMNTEAFF. CDR3 nucleotides: TGTGCCAGCAGCCCCCCCAGGAGGATGAACACTGAAGCTTTCTTT.

V is TRBV7-6 and J is TRBJ1-1, with D unclear. Trimming shortened V by 4 bases and J by 6 bases, and 18 bases separated the two germline ends. The CDR3 extends over 15 amino acids. Germline-derived CDR1 and CDR2 are SGHVS and FNYEAQ. This CDR3 is CASSSRLARRAEAFF. In DNA, the CDR3 is TGTGCCAGCAGCTCCCGCTTGGCGAGGCGGGCTGAAGCTTTCTTT. Full variable domain (rest looked up from reference TRBV7-6 and TRBJ1-1): GAGVSQSPRYKVTKRGQDVALRCDPISGHVSLYWYRQALGQGPEFLTYFNYEAQQDKSGLPNDRFSAERPEGSISTLTIQRTEQRDSAMYRCASSSRLARRAEAFFGQGTRLTVV.

V usage is TRBV27 and J usage is TRBJ2-3, with 10 bases fitting TRBD2. V lost 4 bases to trimming and J lost 2 bases; unmatched junction nucleotides: 12. Germline CDR1 MNHEY, CDR2 SMNVEV (reference sequence). CDR3 length: 18 amino acids. CDR3 protein: CASSSPSGGRPVTDTQYF. CDR3 coding DNA: TGTGCCAGCAGTTCGCCTAGCGGGGGAAGACCTGTCACAGATACGCAGTATTTT.

The chain is built from TRBV6-5 and TRBJ2-1; 8 positions match TRBD1. CDR3 length equals 14 residues. Germline V gives CDR1 MNHEY, CDR2 SVGAGI. The junction had 6 bases not matched to a gene; V was cut back by 3 bases and J by 8 bases. The CDR3 DNA follows: TGTGCCAGCAGTTATGGGACAGGCCAAGATGAGCAGTTCTTC. Translation: CASSYGTGQDEQFF.

This chain links TRBV11-3 with TRBJ1-2; possibly TRBD1 for D (5 bases). Germline assignment: CDR1 SGHNT and CDR2 YENEEA. The CDR3 is 13 amino acids. The ends were cut back, 3 bases at V and 7 bases at J, with 12 bases in the middle. The CDR3 region is CASSLPGGSGYTF. DNA for the CDR3: TGTGCCAGCAGCTTGCCCGGGGGTTCTGGCTACACCTTC. Filled out from reference TRBV11-3 and TRBJ1-2, the complete variable domain reads EAGVVQSPRYKIIEKKQPVAFWCNPISGHNTLYWYLQNLGQGPELLIRYENEEAVDDSQLPKDRFSAERLKGVDSTLKIQPAELGDSAVYLCASSLPGGSGYTFGSGTRLTVV.

V is TRBV10-3 and J is TRBJ2-2, with 7 bases fitting TRBD2. V trimming: 6 bases; J trimming: 4 bases; junction bases outside the gene matches: 5. The CDR3 extends over 14 amino acids. Looked up from germline, CDR1 is ENHRY and CDR2 is SYGVKD. The CDR3 DNA sequence: TGTGCCATCAGCGGAGGACTAGGCACCGGGGAGCTGTTTTTT. As protein: CAISGGLGTGELFF.

Of note for this clone: An end of the junction does not agree with germline; a read error may underlie this. The rearrangement links TRBV6-1 to TRBJ1-2; D possibly corresponds to TRBD1 (5 bases). The CDR3 is 9 amino acids. Germline-derived CDR1 and CDR2 are MNHNS and SASEGT. CDR3 sequence reads: CASSDRQLF. For the CDR3, the DNA is TGTGCCAGCAGTGACCGACAGCTTTTC.